These T cell receptor beta chains were read from a single sample in a study of graft-versus-host responses after intestinal transplantation. Profiling relied on immunoSEQ multiplex PCR, and the TCRdb table lists in-frame clones only, not all of them. The sample contains around 88,000 clones, roughly 90% of which appear only once. These receptors have no known antigen. The sample in question was unstimulated CD8+ T cells sorted from spleen or lymph node cells, obtained before transplant. These TCRs come from a human donor who was the organ donor for an intestinal transplant. The CDR3 runs from the conserved cysteine through the conserved F or W. D genes are given only for firm matches. Clone size appears in some rows only: once, few, many, or a class for an expanded clone.

clone_size: NA
j_call: TRBJ2-7
v_call: TRBV4-2
d_call: NA
cdr3_nt: TGTGCCAGCAGCCAAGAAATGGCGGGCGGCTACGAGCAGTACTTC
cdr3_aa: CASSQEMAGGYEQYF

clone_size: NA
j_call: TRBJ1-2
v_call: TRBV5-4
d_call: NA
cdr3_nt: TGTGCCAGCAGCTTCCGGACAGAAATTAACTATGGCTACACCTTC
cdr3_aa: CASSFRTEINYGYTF

clone_size: NA
j_call: TRBJ1-5
v_call: TRBV5-5
d_call: NA
cdr3_nt: TGTGCCAGCAGCAGCGCATATAGCAATCAGCCCCAGCATTTT
cdr3_aa: CASSSAYSNQPQHF

clone_size: NA
j_call: TRBJ2-7
v_call: TRBV7-8
d_call: TRBD1
cdr3_nt: TGTGCCAGCAGCTTAATAGGACAGGGGACCACCTACGAGCAGTACTTC
cdr3_aa: CASSLIGQGTTYEQYF

clone_size: NA
j_call: TRBJ1-2
v_call: TRBV5-1
d_call: NA
cdr3_nt: TGCGCCAGCAGCTTGGTTGGGGCTCCAGATAACTATGGCTACACCTTC
cdr3_aa: CASSLVGAPDNYGYTF

clone_size: NA
j_call: TRBJ2-7
v_call: TRBV5-4
d_call: TRBD1
cdr3_nt: TGTGCCAGCAGCTTCGGACAGGGGGCGAGCTTGTCCGAGCAGTACTTC
cdr3_aa: CASSFGQGASLSEQYF

clone_size: NA
j_call: TRBJ1-5
v_call: TRBV27
d_call: NA
cdr3_nt: TGTGCCAGCAACCTATACGGTAGCAATCAGCCCCAGCATTTT
cdr3_aa: CASNLYGSNQPQHF

clone_size: NA
j_call: TRBJ2-7
v_call: TRBV19
d_call: NA
cdr3_nt: TGTGCCAGTAGTATAAAAGACCACTACGAGCAGTACTTC
cdr3_aa: CASSIKDHYEQYF

clone_size: NA
j_call: TRBJ2-5
v_call: TRBV5-1
d_call: NA
cdr3_nt: TGCGCCAGCAGCTTGGAGTTGGGAGAGACCCAGTACTTC
cdr3_aa: CASSLELGETQYF

clone_size: NA
j_call: TRBJ2-2
v_call: TRBV11-2
d_call: NA
cdr3_nt: TGTGCCAGCAGCTATGATACCGGGGAGCTGTTTTTT
cdr3_aa: CASSYDTGELFF

clone_size: NA
j_call: TRBJ1-4
v_call: TRBV6-4
d_call: TRBD1
cdr3_nt: TGTGCCAGCAGATCACCCACAGGGGATCGTCGATATGAAAAACTGTTTTTT
cdr3_aa: CASRSPTGDRRYEKLFF

clone_size: NA
j_call: TRBJ2-7
v_call: TRBV4-1
d_call: TRBD1
cdr3_nt: TGCGCCAGCAGCCATGACAGGGACTACGAGCAGTACTTC
cdr3_aa: CASSHDRDYEQYF

clone_size: NA
j_call: TRBJ2-5
v_call: TRBV6-6
d_call: NA
cdr3_nt: TGTGCCAGCAGTTACGTGGAGGGACGGCGAGAGACCCAGTACTTC
cdr3_aa: CASSYVEGRRETQYF

clone_size: few
j_call: TRBJ1-2
v_call: TRBV5-4
d_call: TRBD1
cdr3_nt: TGTGCCAGCAGCGTGGCCGGGACAGGGCAATTTAGTGGCTACACCTTC
cdr3_aa: CASSVAGTGQFSGYTF

clone_size: NA
j_call: TRBJ1-2
v_call: TRBV13
d_call: NA
cdr3_nt: TGTGCCAGCAGCCCCCCCGGATTTCAGAACTATGGCTACACCTTC
cdr3_aa: CASSPPGFQNYGYTF

clone_size: once
j_call: TRBJ1-6
v_call: TRBV6-1
d_call: NA
cdr3_nt: TGTGCCAGCAGAATTAATAATTCACCCCTCCACTTT
cdr3_aa: CASRINNSPLHF

clone_size: NA
j_call: TRBJ2-5
v_call: TRBV11-3
d_call: NA
cdr3_nt: TGTGCCAGCAGCGTAGGTGGGGGACAAGAGACCCAGTACTTC
cdr3_aa: CASSVGGGQETQYF